Following are 25 T cell receptor beta chains from one sample sequenced in a study of CD8 T cells in ankylosing spondylitis. MiXCR, run by TCRdb on the 5' RACE reads, gives a single entry per CDR3 protein. The sample shows 380,000 or so distinct CDR3 sequences, 20% to 25% of them seen only once. Material: blood, either unsorted or a sorted T cell fraction (not recorded which). The source of these receptors is a male donor with ankylosing spondylitis or in good health (not recorded which).

The chain couples TRBV6-1 to TRBJ2-1; no clear D gene. This CDR3 is built from 15 residues. V was cut by 2 bases and J by 5 bases, with 13 bases left in between. CDR1 and CDR2 from the germline V gene are MNHNS and SASEGT. This CDR3 reads CASSENKVTNNEQFF. The CDR3 bases are TGTGCCAGCAGTGAAAACAAAGTGACAAACAATGAGCAGTTCTTC.

V usage is TRBV7-2 and J usage is TRBJ2-2; D is unclear. V lost 10 bases to trimming and J lost 0 bases, with 18 bases between them. This CDR3 comprises 16 residues. Germline assignment: CDR1 SGHTA and CDR2 FQGNSA. The CDR3 protein is CATSPLAGPNTGELFF. The CDR3 DNA reads TGTGCCACCTCCCCCTTGGCAGGCCCGAACACCGGGGAGCTGTTTTTT.

The chain couples TRBV30 to TRBJ1-1; the match to TRBD1 covers 7 bases. After removal of 8 bases from V and 4 bases from J, the junction contained 16 bases not matched to a gene. This CDR3 contains 15 residues. Germline lookup yields CDR1 GTSNPN and CDR2 SVGIG (reference sequence). The CDR3 is CAGGTADWSGTEAFF. CDR3 nucleotides: TGTGCCGGGGGGACAGCTGATTGGAGCGGCACTGAAGCTTTCTTT.

The gene calls are TRBV7-3 and TRBJ2-2, with 8 positions matching TRBD2. V was clipped by 6 bases and J by 5 bases; unmatched bases: 8. Germline-derived CDR1 and CDR2 are SGHTA and FQGTGA. This CDR3 region has 15 residues. The CDR3 is CASSTPGLGTGELFF. The CDR3 DNA reads as TGTGCCAGCAGTACACCGGGACTAGGAACCGGGGAGCTGTTTTTT.

V is TRBV12-3 or TRBV12-4 and J is TRBJ2-1; 11 bases fit TRBD2. The CDR3 loop spans 16 amino acids. Trimming took 5 bases from V and 1 from J; bases not matched to a gene: 4. The chain's CDR3 is CASSLSGGESYNEQFF. CDR3 sequence (DNA): TGTGCCAGCAGTCTTAGCGGGGGGGAATCCTACAATGAGCAGTTCTTC.

This rearrangement joins TRBV4-1 to TRBJ2-2; tentative D call: TRBD2 (6 bases). There are 13 residues in the CDR3. Germline lookup yields CDR1 MGHRA and CDR2 YSYEKL. The V end lost 10 bases, the J end lost 2 bases, and 11 bases lay between the germline ends. The CDR3 sequence is CATRDFNTGELFF. Written as DNA, the CDR3 is TGCGCCACCCGGGACTTCAACACCGGGGAGCTGTTTTTT.

This clonotype has a handful of counts. J is TRBJ2-1 and V is TRBV5-6; 7 bases are a match to TRBD1. Germline CDR1 reads SGHDT; CDR2 reads YYEEEE. V was pared by 3 bases and J by 6 bases, with 0 bases of the junction left unmatched. The CDR3 length is 12 residues. In nucleotides, the CDR3 is TGTGCCAGCAGCTGGGACAGCAATGAGCAGTTCTTC. The encoded protein is CASSWDSNEQFF.

This clonotype has just a few counts. The chain employs TRBV12-3 or TRBV12-4 and TRBJ2-1, with D perhaps matching TRBD2 (6 bases). Trimming removed 0 bases from V and 8 bases from J, with 8 bases in between. The CDR3 totals 13 residues. This CDR3 reads CASSLARRDEQFF. CDR3 sequence (DNA): TGTGCCAGCAGTTTAGCGCGGAGGGATGAGCAGTTCTTC.

There are a few counts of this clonotype. CDR3 sequence (DNA): TGTGCCAGCAGCTTAGATTGGAGCCGGAATGAGCAGTTCTTC. Residues: CASSLDWSRNEQFF. V gene TRBV11-2 combines with J gene TRBJ2-1, with no clear D. The CDR3 has 14 residues. V dropped 0 bases and J dropped 7 bases, with 10 bases sitting between them. CDR1 is SGHAT, CDR2 FQNNGV, per germline.

This clonotype appeared a few times. The chain carries TRBV7-3 and TRBJ2-5; D may be TRBD1 or TRBD2 (5 bases each). Germline CDR1 is SGHTA and CDR2 is FQGTGA. The CDR3 is made up of 15 amino acids. V lost 3 bases to trimming and J lost 2 bases, with 13 bases between them. The CDR3 bases are TGTGCCAGCAGCTTTGGGTGGGGGTCGCAAGAGACCCAGTACTTC. It is translated as CASSFGWGSQETQYF.

The V gene is TRBV28, the J gene TRBJ2-7; D is possibly TRBD2 (5 bases). This CDR3 contains 12 residues. CDR1 is MDHEN, CDR2 SYDVKM, per germline. V was pared by 3 bases and J by 5 bases, with 8 bases between. The CDR3 region has the DNA TGTGCCAGCAGTTTTGTGGAGGACGAGCAGTACTTC. It encodes CASSFVEDEQYF.

This clonotype was seen a few times. The V gene is TRBV3-1, the J gene TRBJ2-5; D remains ambiguous. This CDR3 has 14 amino acids. V was clipped by 0 bases and J by 5 bases, with 10 bases between them. CDR1 and CDR2 (germline): LGHDT, YNNKEL (reference sequence). The CDR3 nucleotides are TGTGCCAGCAGCCAAGATCTGCTGGGGGAGACCCAGTACTTC. Its translation: CASSQDLLGETQYF.

This clonotype was found a few times. The gene calls are TRBV28 and TRBJ2-3; maybe TRBD2 (6 bases). CDR1 is MDHEN, CDR2 SYDVKM, per germline. This CDR3 contains 16 residues. Between the trimmed V and J ends, which lost 1 base and 0 bases, there was a span of 11 bases. The CDR3 reads CASSLSGTSSTDTQYF. In DNA form, the CDR3 reads TGTGCCAGCAGTTTATCGGGGACTTCTAGCACAGATACGCAGTATTTT.

The rearrangement joins TRBV25-1 to TRBJ2-2; D gene uncertain. CDR1 MGHDK and CDR2 SYGVNS come from the germline V gene. The germline V and J ends were trimmed by 6 bases and 5 bases, with 16 bases remaining between them. This CDR3 comprises 15 residues. In nucleotides, the CDR3 is TGTGCCAGCAGCTCGACCGATAGTGGGACCGGGGAGCTGTTTTTT. Protein product: CASSSTDSGTGELFF. The full variable domain, with the rest looked up from reference TRBV25-1 and TRBJ2-2, is EADIYQTPRYLVIGTGKKITLECSQTMGHDKMYWYQQDPGMELHLIHYSYGVNSTEKGDLSSESTVSRIRTEHFPLTLESARPSHTSQYLCASSSTDSGTGELFFGEGSRLTVL.

The chain recombines TRBV9 with TRBJ2-5, with 8 bases aligning to TRBD2. This CDR3 has 16 residues. Germline CDR1 reads SGDLS; CDR2 reads YYNGEE. Losses at the gene ends were 3 bases for V and 0 bases for J; bases not matched to a gene: 7. The CDR3 reads CASSGSDSGDQETQYF. The DNA for the CDR3 is TGTGCCAGCAGCGGCTCGGATAGCGGGGACCAAGAGACCCAGTACTTC.

V gene TRBV12-3 or TRBV12-4 combines with J gene TRBJ2-1; the D call may be TRBD1 or TRBD2 (6 bases each). The CDR3 runs 15 residues. Trimming took 7 bases from V and 8 from J, leaving 21 bases between them. The CDR3: CASTKLAGEVDEQFF. As DNA, the CDR3 is TGTGCCAGCACTAAACTCGCAGGGGAGGTCGATGAGCAGTTCTTC.

This clonotype appeared a few times. The rearrangement joins TRBV6-2 or TRBV6-3 to TRBJ2-4; a weak D match, TRBD1 (5 bases). V was pared by 7 bases and J by 0 bases, with 19 bases between. The germline V gene encodes CDR1 MNHEY and CDR2 SVGEGT. There are 17 residues in the CDR3. DNA of the CDR3: TGTGCCAGCACCCAATTTGCGCAGGGTCTAGCCAAAAACATTCAGTACTTC. It is translated as CASTQFAQGLAKNIQYF.

This clonotype was detected only a few times. The chain links TRBV30 to TRBJ2-7; no clear D gene. Germline loops: CDR1 GTSNPN, CDR2 SVGIG (reference sequence). V lost 1 base and J lost 0, with 10 bases in between. The CDR3 has 14 amino acids. CDR3 loop: CAWSGWQSSYEQYF. CDR3 DNA: TGTGCCTGGAGTGGGTGGCAGTCCTCCTACGAGCAGTACTTC. Using reference TRBV30 and TRBJ2-7 for the parts outside the CDR3, the full variable domain is SQTIHQWPATLVQPVGSPLSLECTVEGTSNPNLYWYRQAAGRGLQLLFYSVGIGQISSEVPQNLSASRPQDRQFILSSKKLLLSDSGFYLCAWSGWQSSYEQYFGPGTRLTVT.

The CDR3: CASTQERGNEQFF. In DNA form, the CDR3 reads TGTGCCAGCACACAGGAGAGAGGGAATGAGCAGTTCTTC. The chain is built from TRBV6-1 and TRBJ2-1; possibly TRBD1 or TRBD2 for D (5 bases each). The CDR3 runs 13 residues. V dropped 7 bases and J dropped 7 bases, with 14 bases sitting between them. The V gene's germline CDR1 is MNHNS and CDR2 SASEGT.

This chain connects TRBV7-9 to TRBJ2-7, with D maybe TRBD2 (6 bases). The CDR3 spans 15 residues. V lost 4 bases to trimming and J lost 6 bases, with 19 bases between them. The germline gives CDR1 SEHNR, CDR2 FQNEAQ (reference sequence). The CDR3 region is CASSSPLEGEGEQYF. CDR3 bases: TGTGCCAGCAGCTCTCCTCTGGAGGGAGAGGGCGAGCAGTACTTC. Drawing the rest from reference TRBV7-9 and TRBJ2-7, the complete variable domain is DTGVSQNPRHKITKRGQNVTFRCDPISEHNRLYWYRQTLGQGPEFLTYFQNEAQLEKSRLLSDRFSAERPKGSFSTLEIQRTEQGDSAMYLCASSSPLEGEGEQYFGPGTRLTVT.

The CDR3 DNA is TGTGCCAGCAGTATCCAGGGGGCGGTCACCGGGGAGCTGTTTTTT. It is translated as CASSIQGAVTGELFF. The chain joins TRBV12-3 or TRBV12-4 to TRBJ2-2, with 8 bases matching TRBD1. Trimming removed 5 bases from V and 4 bases from J; junction bases left unmatched: 6. The CDR3 totals 15 residues.

This clonotype was found a few times. The chain employs TRBV5-1 and TRBJ2-5; D unclear. The CDR3 extends over 12 amino acids. Germline assignment: CDR1 SGHRS and CDR2 YFSETQ. V dropped 5 bases and J dropped 4 bases, with 9 bases sitting between them. CDR3 sequence: CASRGMPETQYF. Here the CDR3 DNA reads TGCGCCAGCAGAGGAATGCCAGAGACCCAGTACTTC.

This clonotype occurred many times. V is TRBV30 and J is TRBJ2-7; no definite D call. CDR1 is GTSNPN and CDR2 is SVGIG in the germline V gene (reference sequence). The V and J ends lost 2 bases and 3 bases respectively, with 8 bases between them. There are 12 residues in the CDR3. DNA for the CDR3: TGTGCCTGGAGTCCAGTTGACTACGAGCAGTACTTC. Protein sequence: CAWSPVDYEQYF.

This clonotype was seen repeatedly, ten times or more. The rearrangement uses TRBV12-3 or TRBV12-4 and TRBJ2-6; TRBD2 is a possible D gene (6 bases). The V end lost 8 bases, the J end lost 1 base, and 9 bases lay between the germline ends. CDR3 length: 14 amino acids. In DNA form, the CDR3 reads TGTGCCAGCGGGGGGATATCTGGGGCCAACGTCCTGACTTTC. It yields the protein CASGGISGANVLTF.

This clonotype was seen more than once but under ten times. CDR3 in DNA: TGCAGCGTTGAAGTCGTAGCGGGGGGGCAGTATTTT. Its translation is CSVEVVAGGQYF. The gene calls are TRBV29-1 and TRBJ2-3; TRBD2 matches 10 bases. Germline CDR1 is SQVTM and CDR2 is ANQGSEA. Trimming removed 1 base from V and 11 bases from J; junction bases left unmatched: 3. The CDR3 is 12 amino acids.